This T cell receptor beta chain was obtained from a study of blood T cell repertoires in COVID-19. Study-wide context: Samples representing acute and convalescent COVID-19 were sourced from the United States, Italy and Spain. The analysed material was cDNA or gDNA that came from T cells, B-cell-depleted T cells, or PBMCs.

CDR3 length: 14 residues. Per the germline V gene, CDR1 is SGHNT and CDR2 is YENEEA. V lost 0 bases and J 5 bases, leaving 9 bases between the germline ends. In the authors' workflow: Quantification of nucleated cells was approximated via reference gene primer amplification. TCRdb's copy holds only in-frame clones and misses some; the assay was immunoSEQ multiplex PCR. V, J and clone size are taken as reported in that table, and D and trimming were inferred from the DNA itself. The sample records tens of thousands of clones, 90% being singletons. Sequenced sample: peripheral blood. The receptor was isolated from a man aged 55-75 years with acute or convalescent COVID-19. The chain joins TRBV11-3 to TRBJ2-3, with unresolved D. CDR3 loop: CASSLDASIDTQYF. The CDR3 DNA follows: TGTGCCAGCAGCTTAGACGCGTCCATAGATACGCAGTATTTT.